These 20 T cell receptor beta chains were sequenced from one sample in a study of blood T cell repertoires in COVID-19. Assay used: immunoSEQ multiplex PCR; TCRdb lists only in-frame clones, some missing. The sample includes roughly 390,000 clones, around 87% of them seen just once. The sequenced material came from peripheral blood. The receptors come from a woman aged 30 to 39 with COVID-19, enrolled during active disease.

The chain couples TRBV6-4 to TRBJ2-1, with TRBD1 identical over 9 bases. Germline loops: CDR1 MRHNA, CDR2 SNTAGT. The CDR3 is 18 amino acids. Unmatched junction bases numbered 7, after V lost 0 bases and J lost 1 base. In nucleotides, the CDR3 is TGTGCCAGCAGTGACTCTTACAGGGGGCGATTGTCCTACAATGAGCAGTTCTTC. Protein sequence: CASSDSYRGRLSYNEQFF.

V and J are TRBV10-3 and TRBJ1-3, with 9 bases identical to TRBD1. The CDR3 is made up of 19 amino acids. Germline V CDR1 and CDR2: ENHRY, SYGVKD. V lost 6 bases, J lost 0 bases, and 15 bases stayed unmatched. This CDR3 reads CAIRSSGTGRELSGNTIYF. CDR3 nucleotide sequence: TGTGCCATCAGGTCCTCCGGGACAGGGAGGGAACTCTCTGGAAACACCATATATTTT.

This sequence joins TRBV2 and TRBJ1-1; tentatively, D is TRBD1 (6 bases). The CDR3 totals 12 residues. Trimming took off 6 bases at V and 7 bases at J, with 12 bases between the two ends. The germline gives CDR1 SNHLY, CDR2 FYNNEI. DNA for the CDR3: TGTGCCAGCAGACAGGGTGTGGTTGAAGCTTTCTTT. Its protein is CASRQGVVEAFF.

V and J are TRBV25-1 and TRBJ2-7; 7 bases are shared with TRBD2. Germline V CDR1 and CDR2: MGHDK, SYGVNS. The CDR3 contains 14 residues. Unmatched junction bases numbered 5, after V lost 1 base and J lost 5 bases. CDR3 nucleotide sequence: TGTGCCAGCAGTGAATGGGGCGGGAGAAACGAGCAGTACTTC. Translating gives CASSEWGGRNEQYF.

CDR3 loop: CASRPGLTTGELFF. CDR3 DNA: TGTGCCAGCAGGCCGGGACTCACAACCGGGGAGCTGTTTTTT. V usage is TRBV2 and J usage is TRBJ2-2, with D possibly being TRBD2 (6 bases). The germline CDR1 and CDR2 sequences are SNHLY and FYNNEI. The CDR3 has 14 amino acids. Trimming cost V 6 bases and J 5 bases, with 13 bases left between them.

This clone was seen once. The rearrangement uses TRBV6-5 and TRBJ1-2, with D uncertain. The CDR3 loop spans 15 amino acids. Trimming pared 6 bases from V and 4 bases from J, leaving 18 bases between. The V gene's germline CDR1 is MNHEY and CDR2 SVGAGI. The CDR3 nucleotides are TGTGCCAGCAGCCGTTCAACCCAGGCCTTCTATGGCTACACCTTC. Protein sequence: CASSRSTQAFYGYTF.

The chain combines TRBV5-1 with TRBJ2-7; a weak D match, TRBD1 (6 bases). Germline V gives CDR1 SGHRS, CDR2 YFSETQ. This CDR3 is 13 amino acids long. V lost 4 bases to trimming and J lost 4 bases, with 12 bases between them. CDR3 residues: CASSPLGGYEQYF. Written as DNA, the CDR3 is TGCGCCAGCAGCCCTCTAGGGGGTTACGAGCAGTACTTC. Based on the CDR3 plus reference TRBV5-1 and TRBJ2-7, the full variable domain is KAGVTQTPRYLIKTRGQQVTLSCSPISGHRSVSWYQQTPGQGLQFLFEYFSETQRNKGNFPGRFSGRQFSNSRSEMNVSTLELGDSALYLCASSPLGGYEQYFGPGTRLTVT.

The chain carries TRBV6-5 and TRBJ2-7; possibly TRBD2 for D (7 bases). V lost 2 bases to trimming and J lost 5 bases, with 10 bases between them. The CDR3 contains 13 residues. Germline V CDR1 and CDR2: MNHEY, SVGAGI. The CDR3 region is CASSYRGADEQYF. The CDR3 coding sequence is TGTGCCAGCAGTTACCGGGGGGCAGACGAGCAGTACTTC.

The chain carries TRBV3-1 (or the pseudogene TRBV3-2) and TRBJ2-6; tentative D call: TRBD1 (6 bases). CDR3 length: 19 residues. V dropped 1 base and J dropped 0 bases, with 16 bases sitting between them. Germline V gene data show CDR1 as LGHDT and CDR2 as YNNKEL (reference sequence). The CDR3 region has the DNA TGTGCCAGCAGCCAAGTGGGCAGGGGCGCGATCTCTGGGGCCAACGTCCTGACTTTC. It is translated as CASSQVGRGAISGANVLTF.

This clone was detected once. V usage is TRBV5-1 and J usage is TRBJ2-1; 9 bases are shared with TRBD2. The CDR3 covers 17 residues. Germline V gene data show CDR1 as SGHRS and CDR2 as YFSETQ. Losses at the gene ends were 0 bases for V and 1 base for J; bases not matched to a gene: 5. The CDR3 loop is CASSLAGTSSSYNEQFF. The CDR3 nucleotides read TGCGCCAGCAGCTTGGCTGGGACTAGCTCGTCCTACAATGAGCAGTTCTTC.

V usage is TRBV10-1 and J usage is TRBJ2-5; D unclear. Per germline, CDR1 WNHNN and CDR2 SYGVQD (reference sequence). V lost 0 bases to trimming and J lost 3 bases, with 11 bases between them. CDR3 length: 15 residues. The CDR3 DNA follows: TGCGCCAGCAGTGAGTCGTTCGCGGCCGAAGAGACCCAGTACTTC. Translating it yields CASSESFAAEETQYF.

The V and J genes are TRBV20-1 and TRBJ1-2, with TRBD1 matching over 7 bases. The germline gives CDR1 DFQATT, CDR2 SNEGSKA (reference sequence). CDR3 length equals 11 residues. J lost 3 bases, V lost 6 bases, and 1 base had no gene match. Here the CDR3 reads CSAGQDYGYTF. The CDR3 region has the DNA TGCAGTGCCGGACAGGACTATGGCTACACCTTC.

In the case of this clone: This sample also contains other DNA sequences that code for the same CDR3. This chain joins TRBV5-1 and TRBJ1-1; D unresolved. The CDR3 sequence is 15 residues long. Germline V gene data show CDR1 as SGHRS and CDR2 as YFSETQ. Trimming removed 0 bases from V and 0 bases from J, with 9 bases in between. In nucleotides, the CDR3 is TGCGCCAGCAGCTTGGAGCCGGGGATGAACACTGAAGCTTTCTTT. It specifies CASSLEPGMNTEAFF.

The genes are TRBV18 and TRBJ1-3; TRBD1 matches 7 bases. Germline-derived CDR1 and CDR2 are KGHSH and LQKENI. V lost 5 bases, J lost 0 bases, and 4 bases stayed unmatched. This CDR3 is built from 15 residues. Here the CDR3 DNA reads TGTGCCAGCTCAATTGGGACAGACTCTGGAAACACCATATATTTT. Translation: CASSIGTDSGNTIYF.

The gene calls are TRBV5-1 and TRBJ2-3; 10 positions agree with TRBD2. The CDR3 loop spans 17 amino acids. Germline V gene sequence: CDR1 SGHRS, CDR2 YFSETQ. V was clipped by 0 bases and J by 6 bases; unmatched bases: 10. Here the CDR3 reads CASSLALASGRADTQYF. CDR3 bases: TGCGCCAGCAGCTTGGCCTTGGCTAGCGGGAGAGCTGATACGCAGTATTTT.

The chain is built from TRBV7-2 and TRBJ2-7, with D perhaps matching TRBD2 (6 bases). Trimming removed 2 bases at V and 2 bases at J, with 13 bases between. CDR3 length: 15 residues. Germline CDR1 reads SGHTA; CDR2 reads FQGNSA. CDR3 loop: CASSLNGGTPYEQYF. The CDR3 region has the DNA TGTGCCAGCAGCTTAAATGGCGGGACTCCCTACGAGCAGTACTTC.

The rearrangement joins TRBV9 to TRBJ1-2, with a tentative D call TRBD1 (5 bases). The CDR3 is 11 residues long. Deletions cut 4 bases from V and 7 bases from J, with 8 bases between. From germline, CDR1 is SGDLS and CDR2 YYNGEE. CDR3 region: CASSLRGGYTF. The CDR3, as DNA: TGTGCCAGCAGCCTAAGGGGTGGCTACACCTTC. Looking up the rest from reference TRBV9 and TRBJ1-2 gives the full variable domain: DSGVTQTPKHLITATGQRVTLRCSPRSGDLSVYWYQQSLDQGLQFLIQYYNGEERAKGNILERFSAQQFPDLHSELNLSSLELGDSALYFCASSLRGGYTFGSGTRLTVV.

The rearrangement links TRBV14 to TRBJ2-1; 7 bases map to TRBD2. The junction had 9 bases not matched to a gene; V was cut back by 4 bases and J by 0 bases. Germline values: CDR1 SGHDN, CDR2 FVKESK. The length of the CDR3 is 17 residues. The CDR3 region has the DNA TGTGCCAGCAGCCCCAGAGCGGGCGGGAGCTCCTACAATGAGCAGTTCTTC. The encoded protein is CASSPRAGGSSYNEQFF.

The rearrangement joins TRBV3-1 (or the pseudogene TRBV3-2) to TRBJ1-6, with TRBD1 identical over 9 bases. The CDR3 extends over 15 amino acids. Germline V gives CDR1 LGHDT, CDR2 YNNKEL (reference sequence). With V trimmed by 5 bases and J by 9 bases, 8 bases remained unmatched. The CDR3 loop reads CASSVEGTGTSPLHF. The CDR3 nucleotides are TGTGCCAGCAGCGTCGAGGGGACAGGGACTTCACCCCTCCACTTT.

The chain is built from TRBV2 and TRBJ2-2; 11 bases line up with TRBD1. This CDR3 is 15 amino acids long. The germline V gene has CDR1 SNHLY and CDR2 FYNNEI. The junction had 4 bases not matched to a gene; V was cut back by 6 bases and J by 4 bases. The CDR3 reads CASRGQGAGTGELFF. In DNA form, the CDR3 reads TGTGCCAGCAGAGGACAGGGGGCCGGCACCGGGGAGCTGTTTTTT.